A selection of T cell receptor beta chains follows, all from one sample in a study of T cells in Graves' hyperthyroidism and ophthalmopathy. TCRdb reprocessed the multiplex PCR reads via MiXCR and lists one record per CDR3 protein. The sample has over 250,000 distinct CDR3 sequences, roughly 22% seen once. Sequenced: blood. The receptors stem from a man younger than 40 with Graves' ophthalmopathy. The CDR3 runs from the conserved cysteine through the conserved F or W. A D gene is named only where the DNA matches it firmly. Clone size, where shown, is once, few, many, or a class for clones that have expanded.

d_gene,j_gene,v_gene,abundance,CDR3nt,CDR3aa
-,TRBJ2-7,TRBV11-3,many,TGTGCCAGCAGCTTAGGAGGGAGTCTCTACGAGCAGTACTTC,CASSLGGSLYEQYF
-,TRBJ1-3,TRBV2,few,TGTGCCAGCAGTGATAGTTTACAGGAAAATTGGGGTGGAAACACCATATATTTT,CASSDSLQENWGGNTIYF
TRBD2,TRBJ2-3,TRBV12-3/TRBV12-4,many,TGTGCCAGCAGTTTAGACCCTCGACTAGCGGGAAACACAGATACGCAGTATTTT,CASSLDPRLAGNTDTQYF
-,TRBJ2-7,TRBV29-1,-,TGCAGCGTAGAAGGAGGGTACGAGCAGTACTTC,CSVEGGYEQYF
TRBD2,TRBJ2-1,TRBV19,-,TGTGCCAGTACTGGGACTAGCGGAGGGGGGGTGTACAATGAGCAGTTCTTC,CASTGTSGGGVYNEQFF
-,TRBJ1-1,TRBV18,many,TGTGCCAGCTCACCACCAACAGGGTTGAACACTGAAGCTTTCTTT,CASSPPTGLNTEAFF
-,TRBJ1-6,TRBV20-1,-,TGCAGTGCTCAAATAAAGTGGGCCCTCCACTTT,CSAQIKWALHF
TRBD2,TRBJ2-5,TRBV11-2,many,TGTGCCAGCAGCGCCGGCGGCGGGAGGGGCGGGACCCAGTACTTC,CASSAGGGRGGTQYF
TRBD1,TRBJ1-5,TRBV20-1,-,TGCAGTGCTAGAGCGCCTGGGGGACAGAATCAGCCCCAGCATTTT,CSARAPGGQNQPQHF
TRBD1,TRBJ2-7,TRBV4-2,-,TGTGCCAGCAGCCTCTCAGGGGGTAAATCCTACGAGCAGTACTTC,CASSLSGGKSYEQYF
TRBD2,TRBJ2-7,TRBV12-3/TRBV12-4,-,TGTGCCAGCAGTTTAGCCCTTAGCGGGAGCCGGCACGAGCAGTACTTC,CASSLALSGSRHEQYF
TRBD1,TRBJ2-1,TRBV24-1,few,TGTGCCACCAGTGTCTCCGGGACAGGGGGTCGAAATGAGCAGTTCTTC,CATSVSGTGGRNEQFF
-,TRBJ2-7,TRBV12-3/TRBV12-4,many,TGTGCCAGCAGCTCACCCGGGACTGGGAGCTCCTACGAGCAGTACTTC,CASSSPGTGSSYEQYF
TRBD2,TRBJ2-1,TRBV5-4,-,TGTGCCAGTGGGCGGGAGGGCCACAATGAGCAGTTCTTC,CASGREGHNEQFF
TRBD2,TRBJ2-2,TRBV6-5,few,TGTGCCAGCAGTCCACTCGCGGGAGGAAACACCGGGGAGCTGTTTTTT,CASSPLAGGNTGELFF
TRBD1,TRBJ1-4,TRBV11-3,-,TGTGCCAGCAGCGCCAGGGGGGATCAAAATGAAAAACTGTTTTTT,CASSARGDQNEKLFF
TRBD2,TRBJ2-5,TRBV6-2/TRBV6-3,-,TGTGCCAGCAGCGGGGCTAGCGGAAAAAAAGAGACCCAGTACTTC,CASSGASGKKETQYF
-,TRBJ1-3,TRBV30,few,TGTGCCTGGAGTGTGTCAGTTGGAAACACCATATATTTT,CAWSVSVGNTIYF
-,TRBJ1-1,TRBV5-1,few,TGCGCCAGCAGCACCCAGGGAAGTGGCACTGAAGCTTTCTTT,CASSTQGSGTEAFF
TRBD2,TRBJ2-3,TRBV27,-,TGTGCCAGCAGTTTAACCGGGGCGGGAGGACCAGATACGCAGTATTTT,CASSLTGAGGPDTQYF
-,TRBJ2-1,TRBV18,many,TGTGCCAGCTCACCACCCCAGACCCATGAGCAGTTCTTC,CASSPPQTHEQFF
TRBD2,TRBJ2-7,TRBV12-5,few,TGTGCTAGTGGGTTCTCCACTAGCGGTACCTACGAGCAGTACTTC,CASGFSTSGTYEQYF
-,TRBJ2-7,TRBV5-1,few,TGCGCCAGCAGCTTACCGGGCCACTACGAGCAGTACTTC,CASSLPGHYEQYF
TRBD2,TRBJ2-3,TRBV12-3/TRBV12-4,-,TGTGCCAGCAGACGAACTAGCGTGGGGACAGATACGCAGTATTTT,CASRRTSVGTDTQYF
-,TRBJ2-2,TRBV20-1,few,TGCAGTGCTAGAGACCCGACCCGCCACACCGGGGAGCTGTTTTTT,CSARDPTRHTGELFF
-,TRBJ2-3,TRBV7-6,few,TGTGCCAGCAGCTTACAGGGGAGCTACGATACGCAGTATTTT,CASSLQGSYDTQYF
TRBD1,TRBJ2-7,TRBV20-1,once,TGCAGTGCCAACCGGGACAGGATCAACGAGCAGTACTTC,CSANRDRINEQYF
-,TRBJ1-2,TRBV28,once,TGTGCCAGCAGTTCCCCCAGGCAGGGAAAATATGGCTACACCTTC,CASSSPRQGKYGYTF
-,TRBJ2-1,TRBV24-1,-,TGTGCCACCAGTGATTCTCGGGCTCCTCCGGGGGTACAATCGGACAACGAGCAGTTCTTC,CATSDSRAPPGVQSDNEQFF
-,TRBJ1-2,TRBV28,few,TGTGCCAGCAGAGTTATAGGCAGCCTCTATGGCTACACCTTC,CASRVIGSLYGYTF
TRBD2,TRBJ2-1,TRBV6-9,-,TGTGCCAGCAGTTACCAGCCGGGACTAGCGGGTAGCAATGAGCAGTTCTTC,CASSYQPGLAGSNEQFF
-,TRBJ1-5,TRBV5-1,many,TGCGCCAGCAGCTTGGGCAGGGATCAGCCCCAGCATTTT,CASSLGRDQPQHF
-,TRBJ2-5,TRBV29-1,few,TGCAGCGTTGAAAAAGGGGCCTGGACAGGCGCGGGGGAGACCCAGTACTTC,CSVEKGAWTGAGETQYF
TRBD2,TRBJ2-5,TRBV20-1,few,TGCAGTGCTAGCGGGACTAGCGGATCGGGGACCCAGTACTTC,CSASGTSGSGTQYF
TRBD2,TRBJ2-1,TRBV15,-,TGTGCCACCAGGGCTAGCGGGGGGTCGGGGGTGCAGTTCTTC,CATRASGGSGVQFF
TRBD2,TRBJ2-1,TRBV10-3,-,TGTGCCATCAGTACAGGGACTAGCGGGAGGGTCAATGAGCAGTTCTTC,CAISTGTSGRVNEQFF
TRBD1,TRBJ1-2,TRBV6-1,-,TGTGCCAGCAGTCAAACAGGGGCAGGCTACACCTTC,CASSQTGAGYTF
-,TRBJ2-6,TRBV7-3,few,TGTGCCAGCACAGGGCAGCAAATCTCTGGGGCCAACGTCCTGACTTTC,CASTGQQISGANVLTF
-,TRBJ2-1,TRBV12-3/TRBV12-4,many,TGTGCCAGCAGTTACCTCTCCGGGGCTCGGGGAAATGAGCAGTTCTTC,CASSYLSGARGNEQFF
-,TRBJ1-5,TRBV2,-,TGTGCCAGCAGTGGCATGGGTGACCAGCCCCAGCATTTT,CASSGMGDQPQHF
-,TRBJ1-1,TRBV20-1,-,TGCAGTGCTCCCCAACGGGGGAACACTGAAGCTTTCTTT,CSAPQRGNTEAFF
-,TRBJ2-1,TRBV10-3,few,TGTGCCATCAGGGGGTCGGGAAATGAGCAGTTCTTC,CAIRGSGNEQFF
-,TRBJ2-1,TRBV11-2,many,TGTGCCAGCAGCTTAGAAGTTCGGGGTAGCGAGCAGTTCTTC,CASSLEVRGSEQFF